This is a list of T cell receptor beta chains from one sample in a study of cytomegalovirus exposure and HLA in healthy donors. TCRdb keeps only in-frame clones here, not all; method: immunoSEQ multiplex PCR. In the table there are under 250,000 clones, around 86% of which are singletons. The sample consisted of PBMCs. All receptors come from a woman aged 18-35 years in good health and CMV-seropositive. Both conserved end residues are part of each CDR3. D genes are given only for firm matches. Size is stated for part of the rows, as once, few or many counts, or as a class when the clone is expanded.

V gene,clone size,J gene,D gene,CDR3 protein,CDR3 DNA
TRBV6-5,-,TRBJ2-7,TRBD1,CASGVRGPIRGEQYF,TGTGCCAGCGGGGTCCGGGGCCCGATCAGGGGGGAGCAGTACTTC
TRBV23-1,-,TRBJ2-7,TRBD2,CASSQTGTSGYEQYF,TGCGCCAGCAGTCAGACCGGGACTAGCGGTTACGAGCAGTACTTC
TRBV9,-,TRBJ2-3,TRBD2,CASSVGEGLAGVGTDTQYF,TGTGCCAGCAGCGTAGGAGAGGGACTAGCGGGAGTGGGCACAGATACGCAGTATTTT
TRBV7-9,once,TRBJ2-7,-,CASSLVTAEHYEQYF,TGTGCCAGCAGCTTAGTGACAGCAGAACACTACGAGCAGTACTTC
TRBV7-9,-,TRBJ2-1,TRBD2,CASSSGTSGTNEQFF,TGTGCCAGCAGCTCAGGGACTAGCGGGACAAATGAGCAGTTCTTC
TRBV4-1,-,TRBJ1-3,TRBD1,CASSSRTGSFSGNTIYF,TGCGCCAGCAGCTCCCGGACAGGGTCGTTTTCTGGAAACACCATATATTTT
TRBV7-9,-,TRBJ1-4,TRBD1,CASSDRGPNEKLFF,TGTGCCAGCAGCGACAGGGGGCCGAACGAAAAACTGTTTTTT
TRBV28,once,TRBJ2-7,TRBD2,CASSEPPGLAGRTLWPYEQYF,TGTGCCAGCAGTGAACCCCCGGGACTAGCGGGCCGGACCCTTTGGCCCTACGAGCAGTACTTC
TRBV28,-,TRBJ1-1,TRBD1,CASNHDRGRTEAFF,TGTGCCAGCAACCATGACAGGGGAAGGACTGAAGCTTTCTTT
TRBV9,-,TRBJ2-7,-,CASSVQGTPYEQYF,TGTGCCAGCAGCGTGCAGGGAACCCCCTACGAGCAGTACTTC
TRBV19,few,TRBJ1-2,TRBD1,CASRTNQGASRLYGYTF,TGTGCCAGTAGGACCAATCAGGGGGCTTCTCGACTTTATGGCTACACCTTC
TRBV5-4,-,TRBJ2-7,TRBD2,CASNLGGSKGEQYF,TGTGCCAGCAACTTGGGAGGGAGCAAGGGCGAGCAGTACTTC
TRBV14,-,TRBJ2-3,TRBD2,CASSQDRLAGDTQYF,TGTGCCAGCAGCCAAGACCGGCTAGCGGGGGATACGCAGTATTTT
TRBV5-1,-,TRBJ1-2,-,CASSLQKTQGSEGYTF,TGCGCCAGCAGCCTACAGAAGACGCAGGGGTCTGAAGGCTACACCTTC
TRBV4-1,-,TRBJ2-7,TRBD2,CASSRTLAGGFYEQYF,TGCGCCAGCAGCCGAACCCTAGCGGGAGGTTTCTACGAGCAGTACTTC
TRBV5-6,-,TRBJ2-7,TRBD2,CASSSWTSGPASYEQYF,TGTGCCAGCAGCTCGTGGACTAGCGGGCCTGCCTCCTACGAGCAGTACTTC
TRBV19,-,TRBJ2-7,TRBD1,CASSLTQGAYEQYF,TGTGCCAGTAGTTTAACCCAGGGGGCCTACGAGCAGTACTTC
TRBV5-6,-,TRBJ1-3,-,CASSLPGGNTIYF,TGTGCCAGCAGCTTGCCAGGGGGAAACACCATATATTTT
TRBV6-5,-,TRBJ2-1,TRBD2,CASRGLAGNEQFF,TGTGCCAGCAGAGGACTAGCAGGCAATGAGCAGTTCTTC
TRBV5-1,-,TRBJ1-1,-,CASGAGGGPNTEAFF,TGCGCCAGCGGGGCTGGGGGGGGACCGAACACTGAAGCTTTCTTT
TRBV28,-,TRBJ2-3,TRBD2,CASSSTLAGDPTDTQYF,TGTGCCAGCAGTTCAACCCTAGCGGGAGACCCCACAGATACGCAGTATTTT
TRBV10-3,once,TRBJ1-5,-,CAIRKAGDQPQHF,TGTGCCATCAGAAAGGCAGGGGATCAGCCCCAGCATTTT
TRBV7-2,-,TRBJ2-5,-,CASSFLLETQYF,TGTGCCAGCAGCTTCCTGTTAGAGACCCAGTACTTC
TRBV30,few,TRBJ1-1,TRBD1,CAWSTRTGSSEAFF,TGTGCCTGGAGTACCAGGACAGGGAGCAGTGAAGCTTTCTTT
TRBV9,-,TRBJ1-2,TRBD1,CASSPPGTDYGYTF,TGTGCCAGCAGCCCTCCCGGGACAGACTATGGCTACACCTTC